The 13 T cell receptor beta chains given below trace back to one sample, sequenced in a study of beta chain features in type 1 diabetes. Since all of the isolated RNA was reverse transcribed, expressed TCRB transcripts were what got sequenced. This table comes from immunoSEQ multiplex PCR, and its TCRdb copy is limited to in-frame clones, with some not included. Seen here are 350,000 to 450,000 clones, less than 15% observed once, and the top ten hold about 0.019%. Material for sequencing was naive CD4+ T cells from blood. These receptors all stem from a young woman in good health.

This clone was counted only a few times. This sequence joins TRBV30 and TRBJ1-1, with D hard to call. The ends were cut back, 6 bases at V and 0 bases at J, with 11 bases in the middle. CDR3 length: 13 residues. CDR1 and CDR2 (germline): GTSNPN, SVGIG (reference sequence). The CDR3 loop reads CACLGRMNTEAFF. Here the CDR3 DNA reads TGTGCCTGCCTGGGGAGAATGAACACTGAAGCTTTCTTT.

The chain is built from TRBV5-4 and TRBJ2-1; 8 nucleotides line up with TRBD2. Trimming at V came to 4 bases and at J to 3 bases, leaving 6 bases not matched to a gene. Germline assignment: CDR1 SGHNT and CDR2 YYREEE (reference sequence). CDR3 length equals 15 residues. The CDR3 is CASSREGMNYNEQFF. The CDR3 coding sequence is TGTGCCAGCAGCCGGGAGGGAATGAACTACAATGAGCAGTTCTTC.

Comments on this clone: The junction differs from germline at one of its ends, possibly a read error. J is TRBJ2-1 and V is TRBV28; D might be TRBD2 (6 bases). This CDR3 contains 11 residues. Germline assignment: CDR1 MDHEN and CDR2 SYDVKM. For the CDR3, the DNA is TGTGCGAGCATGGGAGGCAATGAGCAGTTCTTC. It codes for CASMGGNEQFF.

Written as DNA, the CDR3 is TGTGCCAGCCTTTCGCCTAGCGGGAACACAGATACGCAGTATTTT. Its protein product is CASLSPSGNTDTQYF. The chain carries TRBV6-6 and TRBJ2-3, with 9 bases lining up with TRBD2. CDR3 length: 15 residues. The germline V gene encodes CDR1 MNHNY and CDR2 SVGAGI (reference sequence). After removal of 8 bases from V and 2 bases from J, the junction contained 8 bases not matched to a gene.

The rearrangement uses TRBV6-6 and TRBJ2-7, with D possibly being TRBD1 (5 bases). The germline V gene has CDR1 MNHNY and CDR2 SVGAGI (reference sequence). CDR3 length: 14 amino acids. V was cut by 0 bases and J by 0 bases, with 6 bases left in between. CDR3 residues: CASSYSDTSYEQYF. CDR3 nucleotide sequence: TGTGCCAGCAGTTACTCGGACACCTCCTACGAGCAGTACTTC.

The sample holds a few counts of this clone. V and J are TRBV14 and TRBJ2-7, with D possibly being TRBD2 (6 bases). The CDR3 sequence is 15 residues long. Germline CDR1 SGHDN, CDR2 FVKESK. The ends were cut back, 3 bases at V and 4 bases at J, with 16 bases in the middle. CDR3 amino acids: CASSQTSDYRYEQYF. DNA for the CDR3: TGTGCCAGCAGCCAGACTTCGGACTATCGATACGAGCAGTACTTC.

The CDR3 DNA is TGTGCCAGCAGCTTAACAGGAGTGATGAACACTGAAGCTTTCTTT. The encoded protein is CASSLTGVMNTEAFF. The gene calls are TRBV7-9 and TRBJ1-1, with D possibly matching TRBD1 (5 bases). V was cut by 2 bases and J by 0 bases, with 10 bases left in between. The CDR3 is 15 residues long. Germline V CDR1 and CDR2: SEHNR, FQNEAQ (reference sequence).

The gene calls are TRBV11-2 and TRBJ2-1; TRBD2 might be the D (6 bases). Germline V gives CDR1 SGHAT, CDR2 FQNNGV. V lost 0 bases, J lost 4 bases, and 7 bases lay in between. The CDR3 sequence is 14 residues long. The CDR3 is CASSLEGGYNEQFF. CDR3 coding DNA: TGTGCCAGCAGCTTAGAGGGGGGTTACAATGAGCAGTTCTTC.

This clone was detected only a few times. The V call is TRBV11-2, the J call TRBJ2-1; 13 nucleotides match TRBD2. V lost 7 bases, J lost 9 bases, and 21 bases stayed unmatched. CDR3 length: 19 residues. Germline values: CDR1 SGHAT, CDR2 FQNNGV. CDR3 coding DNA: TGTGCCAGCACCCTGACTAGCGGGAGGTACTCGTACGTTTTCAGTGAGCAGTTCTTC. As protein: CASTLTSGRYSYVFSEQFF.

In its sample, this clone was seen a few times. The rearrangement links TRBV7-2 to TRBJ1-4; TRBD1 aligns across 9 bases. CDR3 size: 15 residues. The germline V gene encodes CDR1 SGHTA and CDR2 FQGNSA. With V trimmed by 3 bases and J by 6 bases, 5 bases remained unmatched. CDR3 sequence: CASSFYRDRDEKLFF. The CDR3 DNA follows: TGTGCCAGCAGCTTCTACCGGGACAGGGATGAAAAACTGTTTTTT.

V gene TRBV28 combines with J gene TRBJ2-7; TRBD1 matches 7 bases. This CDR3 region has 12 residues. V dropped 5 bases and J dropped 5; count of bases not matched to a gene: 3. Germline V gene data show CDR1 as MDHEN and CDR2 as SYDVKM. This CDR3 reads CASSRQGHEQYF. In DNA form, the CDR3 reads TGTGCCAGCAGTCGACAGGGCCACGAGCAGTACTTC.

This clone has a handful of counts. This chain uses TRBV28 with TRBJ2-7; D not resolved. CDR1 MDHEN and CDR2 SYDVKM come from the germline V gene. This CDR3 spans 14 amino acids. V was clipped by 5 bases and J by 2 bases, with 13 bases between them. DNA for the CDR3: TGTGCCAGCAGTCTCTCGACGGAGACCTACGAGCAGTACTTC. Translated: CASSLSTETYEQYF.

The chain couples TRBV29-1 to TRBJ2-3, with D possibly TRBD2 on 6 matching bases. The V gene lost 5 bases and the J gene lost 2 bases, with 11 bases spanning the gap. Germline V gives CDR1 SQVTM, CDR2 ANQGSEA. There are 13 residues in the CDR3. The CDR3 region is CSVRGKVTDTQYF. The CDR3 DNA reads TGCAGCGTTCGCGGGAAAGTCACAGATACGCAGTATTTT.